The clone carrying this T cell receptor beta chain has a handful of counts. Its cognate antigen is unknown. Trimming cost V 0 bases and J 4 bases; bases outside gene matches: 8. The CDR3 consists of 18 residues. Germline V CDR1 and CDR2: LGHNA, YNFKEQ. UMIs were added to TCR cDNA along with a universal primer site when it was made by 5'RACE template switching. TCRdb called the 5' RACE reads again in MiXCR, with one record for every CDR3 protein. In the table there are about 340,000 distinct CDR3 sequences, 9.5% to 15% of which are singletons. The data are from a study of T cells after yellow fever vaccination. General observations from the study: Re-detected after boosting: most primary clones, 96% of CD4 and under 90% of CD8. A weaker but faster secondary response was observed, peaking on day 5 versus 15. FACS-sorted repertoires might harbor abundant contaminating clonotypes from the bulk population.

This sequence was found in a man aged 18-30 years who received the YFV17D yellow fever vaccine. V usage is TRBV4-2 and J usage is TRBJ2-2; TRBD2 agrees at 10 bases. This specimen consisted of CD4+ T cells sorted from PBMCs, obtained 15 days after the yellow fever booster vaccination. CDR3 loop: CASSQDLAGARGTGELFF. The CDR3 bases are TGTGCCAGCAGCCAAGATCTAGCGGGGGCCAGGGGCACCGGGGAGCTGTTTTTT.